A selection of T cell receptor beta chains follows, all from one sample in a study of cytomegalovirus exposure and HLA in healthy donors. Here immunoSEQ multiplex PCR was the method, and the copy in TCRdb shows in-frame clones only, minus some. The sample yields roughly 130,000 clones, 75% to 85% seen once. Sequenced input: PBMCs. Every receptor here comes from a girl aged 2-10 years in good health and CMV-seronegative. CDR3s include the opening cysteine and the closing phenylalanine or tryptophan. The order of the fields is J gene, clone size, D gene, V gene, CDR3 protein, CDR3 DNA. The D gene is left open where the match is weak. Part of the rows lack a size; the others show once, few, many or a class for expanded clones.

j_gene: TRBJ1-2
abundance: few
d_gene: .
v_gene: TRBV6-1
CDR3aa: CASRQSSNYGYTF
CDR3nt: TGTGCCAGCAGACAAAGTTCTAACTATGGCTACACCTTC

j_gene: TRBJ1-2
abundance: .
d_gene: TRBD1
v_gene: TRBV2
CDR3aa: CASSRRDSYPNYGYTF
CDR3nt: TGTGCCAGCAGTCGCCGGGACAGCTACCCTAACTATGGCTACACCTTC

j_gene: TRBJ2-7
abundance: .
d_gene: TRBD1
v_gene: TRBV5-1
CDR3aa: CASSVGQGPNEQYF
CDR3nt: TGCGCCAGCAGCGTGGGACAGGGGCCTAACGAGCAGTACTTC

j_gene: TRBJ1-2
abundance: .
d_gene: .
v_gene: TRBV18
CDR3aa: CASSPPVAGGYTF
CDR3nt: TGTGCCAGCTCACCACCGGTAGCTGGCGGCTACACCTTC

j_gene: TRBJ2-3
abundance: .
d_gene: .
v_gene: TRBV4-3
CDR3aa: CASSQTSTDTQYF
CDR3nt: TGCGCCAGCAGCCAAACTAGCACAGATACGCAGTATTTT

j_gene: TRBJ1-1
abundance: .
d_gene: .
v_gene: TRBV16
CDR3aa: CASSHGLNTEAFF
CDR3nt: TGTGCCAGCAGCCATGGCCTGAACACTGAAGCTTTCTTT

j_gene: TRBJ1-5
abundance: .
d_gene: .
v_gene: TRBV21-1
CDR3aa: CASSNTSDRGSYSNQPQHF
CDR3nt: TGTGCCAGCAGCAACACGTCGGACAGGGGGTCTTATAGCAATCAGCCCCAGCATTTT

j_gene: TRBJ2-1
abundance: .
d_gene: .
v_gene: TRBV13
CDR3aa: CASSFFRSGNFQNEQFF
CDR3nt: TGTGCCAGCAGCTTTTTTAGGAGCGGAAACTTTCAAAATGAGCAGTTCTTC

j_gene: TRBJ2-7
abundance: .
d_gene: TRBD2
v_gene: TRBV15
CDR3aa: CATSRGREGILNEQYF
CDR3nt: TGTGCCACCAGCAGAGGCCGGGAGGGCATTCTCAACGAGCAGTACTTC

j_gene: TRBJ2-7
abundance: .
d_gene: TRBD2
v_gene: TRBV4-1
CDR3aa: CASSRGDYVEQYF
CDR3nt: TGCGCCAGCAGCCGAGGGGACTACGTGGAGCAGTACTTC

j_gene: TRBJ2-7
abundance: once
d_gene: .
v_gene: TRBV29-1
CDR3aa: CSVDGPGEEQYF
CDR3nt: TGCAGCGTTGACGGGCCAGGGGAAGAGCAGTACTTC

j_gene: TRBJ2-3
abundance: .
d_gene: TRBD2
v_gene: TRBV28
CDR3aa: CASSLADGTDTQYF
CDR3nt: TGTGCCAGCAGTCTAGCGGACGGCACAGATACGCAGTATTTT

j_gene: TRBJ1-1
abundance: few
d_gene: .
v_gene: TRBV4-3
CDR3aa: CASSQTRGIWAFF
CDR3nt: TGCGCCAGCAGCCAGACAAGGGGGATTTGGGCTTTCTTT

j_gene: TRBJ2-5
abundance: .
d_gene: .
v_gene: TRBV7-9
CDR3aa: CASSPSGSETQYF
CDR3nt: TGTGCCAGCAGCCCATCGGGGTCAGAGACCCAGTACTTC

j_gene: TRBJ2-7
abundance: .
d_gene: TRBD2
v_gene: TRBV10-1
CDR3aa: CASMGGEYF
CDR3nt: TGCGCCAGCATGGGGGGGGAGTACTTC

j_gene: TRBJ2-1
abundance: .
d_gene: TRBD2
v_gene: TRBV19
CDR3aa: CASSMLLAESQFF
CDR3nt: TGTGCCAGTAGTATGTTACTAGCGGAAAGCCAGTTCTTC

j_gene: TRBJ1-1
abundance: .
d_gene: TRBD1
v_gene: TRBV2
CDR3aa: CASSARQGLNTEAFF
CDR3nt: TGTGCCAGCAGCGCTCGACAGGGGCTGAACACTGAAGCTTTCTTT

j_gene: TRBJ2-1
abundance: .
d_gene: .
v_gene: TRBV2
CDR3aa: CASFAGYNEQFF
CDR3nt: TGTGCCAGTTTTGCAGGGTACAATGAGCAGTTCTTC

j_gene: TRBJ1-4
abundance: .
d_gene: .
v_gene: TRBV6-1
CDR3aa: CASSEARGGGEKLFF
CDR3nt: TGTGCCAGCAGTGAAGCGCGAGGTGGCGGAGAAAAACTGTTTTTT

j_gene: TRBJ2-5
abundance: .
d_gene: TRBD1
v_gene: TRBV7-9
CDR3aa: CSSSYGTGYLQETQYF
CDR3nt: TGTTCCAGCAGCTACGGGACAGGGTATTTGCAAGAGACCCAGTACTTC

j_gene: TRBJ2-3
abundance: few
d_gene: .
v_gene: TRBV28
CDR3aa: CASSGYDSTDTQYF
CDR3nt: TGTGCCAGCAGTGGATATGACTCAACAGATACGCAGTATTTT

j_gene: TRBJ2-1
abundance: .
d_gene: TRBD1
v_gene: TRBV6-4
CDR3aa: CASRLRQGIDNEQFF
CDR3nt: TGTGCCAGCAGATTGCGACAGGGGATCGACAATGAGCAGTTCTTC

j_gene: TRBJ2-7
abundance: .
d_gene: TRBD1
v_gene: TRBV9
CDR3aa: CASSASGTGVDEQYF
CDR3nt: TGTGCCAGCAGCGCCTCCGGGACAGGGGTCGACGAGCAGTACTTC

j_gene: TRBJ1-5
abundance: .
d_gene: .
v_gene: TRBV5-1
CDR3aa: CASSCIRGCNQPQHF
CDR3nt: TGCGCCAGCAGCTGTATCAGGGGTTGCAATCAGCCCCAGCATTTT

j_gene: TRBJ2-1
abundance: .
d_gene: TRBD1
v_gene: TRBV5-1
CDR3aa: CASSSGQGGGLASNEQFF
CDR3nt: TGCGCCAGCAGCTCCGGACAGGGTGGTGGACTGGCTTCCAATGAGCAGTTCTTC

j_gene: TRBJ1-1
abundance: .
d_gene: TRBD1
v_gene: TRBV4-3
CDR3aa: CASSLDRGHTEAFF
CDR3nt: TGCGCCAGCAGCCTTGACAGGGGTCACACTGAAGCTTTCTTT

j_gene: TRBJ2-1
abundance: .
d_gene: TRBD2
v_gene: TRBV30
CDR3aa: CAWSKLANSYNEQFF
CDR3nt: TGTGCCTGGAGTAAACTAGCGAACTCCTACAATGAGCAGTTCTTC

j_gene: TRBJ2-7
abundance: .
d_gene: TRBD1
v_gene: TRBV7-8
CDR3aa: CASSRQGAREQYF
CDR3nt: TGTGCCAGCAGCAGACAGGGGGCGAGGGAGCAGTACTTC

j_gene: TRBJ1-6
abundance: .
d_gene: .
v_gene: TRBV30
CDR3aa: CAWSVRGSYNSPLHF
CDR3nt: TGTGCCTGGAGTGTCCGAGGATCCTATAATTCCCCCCTCCACTTT

j_gene: TRBJ2-1
abundance: .
d_gene: .
v_gene: TRBV2
CDR3aa: CASAAAIYNEQFF
CDR3nt: TGTGCCAGCGCGGCAGCGATATACAATGAGCAGTTCTTC

j_gene: TRBJ1-4
abundance: .
d_gene: .
v_gene: TRBV25-1
CDR3aa: CASSGNRGEKLFF
CDR3nt: TGTGCCAGCAGTGGAAATAGGGGGGAAAAACTGTTTTTT

j_gene: TRBJ2-7
abundance: once
d_gene: TRBD1
v_gene: TRBV11-2
CDR3aa: CASSRTGAGYEQYF
CDR3nt: TGTGCCAGCAGCCGTACAGGGGCTGGGTACGAGCAGTACTTC

j_gene: TRBJ1-2
abundance: .
d_gene: TRBD1
v_gene: TRBV28
CDR3aa: CASSSTGGVYGYTF
CDR3nt: TGTGCCAGCAGTTCGACAGGGGGCGTCTATGGCTACACCTTC

j_gene: TRBJ2-4
abundance: .
d_gene: TRBD2
v_gene: TRBV7-2
CDR3aa: CASSLGLADRAKNIQYF
CDR3nt: TGTGCCAGCAGCTTAGGACTAGCGGATAGAGCCAAAAACATTCAGTACTTC

j_gene: TRBJ2-6
abundance: .
d_gene: .
v_gene: TRBV5-4
CDR3aa: CGFQGWSGANVLTF
CDR3nt: TGTGGGTTTCAGGGGTGGTCTGGGGCCAACGTCCTGACTTTC

j_gene: TRBJ1-2
abundance: .
d_gene: TRBD1
v_gene: TRBV4-2
CDR3aa: CASSQEGQGVGYTF
CDR3nt: TGTGCCAGCAGCCAAGAAGGACAGGGGGTTGGCTACACCTTC

j_gene: TRBJ2-1
abundance: .
d_gene: TRBD2
v_gene: TRBV5-6
CDR3aa: CASVISSGGRSYNEQFF
CDR3nt: TGTGCCAGCGTAATTTCTAGCGGGGGTCGCTCCTACAATGAGCAGTTCTTC

j_gene: TRBJ1-3
abundance: .
d_gene: .
v_gene: TRBV30
CDR3aa: CAWRESFSGNTIYF
CDR3nt: TGTGCCTGGAGAGAGTCCTTCTCTGGAAACACCATATATTTT

j_gene: TRBJ2-1
abundance: .
d_gene: .
v_gene: TRBV7-9
CDR3aa: CASSSGLRGPFSYNEQFF
CDR3nt: TGTGCCAGCAGTTCGGGCCTGCGGGGTCCTTTCTCCTACAATGAGCAGTTCTTC

j_gene: TRBJ1-1
abundance: .
d_gene: .
v_gene: TRBV4-3
CDR3aa: CASSQDRVNTEAFF
CDR3nt: TGCGCCAGCAGCCAAGATCGCGTTAACACTGAAGCTTTCTTT

j_gene: TRBJ2-5
abundance: .
d_gene: .
v_gene: TRBV18
CDR3aa: CASSPPGRETQYF
CDR3nt: TGTGCCAGCTCACCACCTGGCCGAGAGACCCAGTACTTC

j_gene: TRBJ1-1
abundance: .
d_gene: .
v_gene: TRBV6-5
CDR3aa: CASSTGVRTEAFF
CDR3nt: TGTGCCAGCAGTACGGGGGTTCGCACTGAAGCTTTCTTT

j_gene: TRBJ2-3
abundance: .
d_gene: TRBD1
v_gene: TRBV5-8
CDR3aa: CASSFRTGADTQYF
CDR3nt: TGTGCCAGCAGCTTTCGCACAGGGGCAGATACGCAGTATTTT

j_gene: TRBJ1-1
abundance: few
d_gene: TRBD1
v_gene: TRBV10-3
CDR3aa: CAISGGTENTEAFF
CDR3nt: TGTGCCATCAGTGGCGGGACAGAGAACACTGAAGCTTTCTTT

j_gene: TRBJ1-1
abundance: .
d_gene: .
v_gene: TRBV19
CDR3aa: CATTPDWAGANTEAFF
CDR3nt: TGTGCCACCACACCTGATTGGGCAGGGGCGAACACTGAAGCTTTCTTT

j_gene: TRBJ2-7
abundance: .
d_gene: .
v_gene: TRBV20-1
CDR3aa: CSARDYYEQYF
CDR3nt: TGCAGTGCTAGAGATTACTACGAGCAGTACTTC

j_gene: TRBJ1-1
abundance: .
d_gene: .
v_gene: TRBV28
CDR3aa: CASSFLWGNTEAFF
CDR3nt: TGTGCCAGCAGTTTTTTATGGGGCAACACTGAAGCTTTCTTT

j_gene: TRBJ2-2
abundance: .
d_gene: .
v_gene: TRBV30
CDR3aa: CAWRGGPYTGELFF
CDR3nt: TGTGCCTGGAGAGGGGGACCCTACACCGGGGAGCTGTTTTTT

j_gene: TRBJ2-7
abundance: .
d_gene: .
v_gene: TRBV15
CDR3aa: CATSRDLGSTTYEQYF
CDR3nt: TGTGCCACCAGCAGAGATTTGGGGAGCACGACCTACGAGCAGTACTTC

j_gene: TRBJ2-7
abundance: .
d_gene: .
v_gene: TRBV4-3
CDR3aa: CASSQDQGSSYEQYF
CDR3nt: TGCGCCAGCAGCCAAGATCAAGGGAGCTCCTACGAGCAGTACTTC

j_gene: TRBJ2-5
abundance: .
d_gene: TRBD2
v_gene: TRBV20-1
CDR3aa: CSASSGETQYF
CDR3nt: TGCAGTGCTAGTAGCGGGGAGACCCAGTACTTC

j_gene: TRBJ2-7
abundance: .
d_gene: .
v_gene: TRBV5-6
CDR3aa: CASSQMNQGSSYEQYF
CDR3nt: TGTGCCAGCAGCCAAATGAATCAGGGGAGCTCCTACGAGCAGTACTTC

j_gene: TRBJ2-7
abundance: .
d_gene: TRBD1
v_gene: TRBV30
CDR3aa: CAWNQDRENEQYF
CDR3nt: TGTGCCTGGAACCAGGACAGGGAAAACGAGCAGTACTTC